Listed here are 20 T cell receptor beta chains from one sample, sequenced in a study of blood T cell repertoires in COVID-19. TCRdb's table, derived via immunoSEQ multiplex PCR, lists solely in-frame clones and lacks some. Of about 180,000 clones listed, roughly 87% are singletons. The sequenced sample consisted of peripheral blood. The source of these receptors is a woman aged 50 to 65 with acute or convalescent COVID-19.

The chain joins TRBV28 to TRBJ1-6; 10 bases agree with TRBD1. CDR1 and CDR2 (germline): MDHEN, SYDVKM. J was trimmed by 6 bases and V by 7 bases; bases with no gene match: 6. The CDR3 length is 15 residues. CDR3 DNA: TGTGCCAGCACCGGGGGGGACAGGGGTAATTCACCCCTCCACTTT. Protein: CASTGGDRGNSPLHF.

The J gene is TRBJ1-3, the V gene TRBV18; 7 bases align to TRBD1. CDR1 is KGHSH and CDR2 is LQKENI in the germline V gene. The CDR3 totals 18 residues. The ends lost 0 bases at V and 0 bases at J; junction bases unmatched: 8. DNA for the CDR3: TGTGCCAGCTCACCACCGAGGAAGGGGGCTCTCTCTGGAAACACCATATATTTT. The encoded protein is CASSPPRKGALSGNTIYF.

This clone showed up just once. The chain couples TRBV3-1 (or the pseudogene TRBV3-2) to TRBJ1-4, with D perhaps matching TRBD1 (6 bases). The germline gives CDR1 LGHDT, CDR2 YNNKEL (reference sequence). Trimming took off 0 bases at V and 4 bases at J, with 6 bases between the two ends. CDR3 length: 14 residues. CDR3 amino acids: CASSQDRGNEKLFF. As DNA, the CDR3 is TGTGCCAGCAGCCAAGACAGGGGTAATGAAAAACTGTTTTTT.

This clone was found once. CDR3 amino acids: CASSLGAGGTDTQYF. In DNA form, the CDR3 reads TGTGCCAGCAGCTTAGGGGCCGGGGGAACAGATACGCAGTATTTT. The V gene is TRBV7-6, the J gene TRBJ2-3; weak D call: TRBD2 (6 bases). The germline V gene encodes CDR1 SGHVS and CDR2 FNYEAQ. The length of the CDR3 is 15 residues. The germline V and J ends were trimmed by 1 base and 3 bases, with 11 bases remaining between them.

The chain carries TRBV21-1 and TRBJ1-4. TRBV21-1 represents a pseudogene. This CDR3 has 15 amino acids. The CDR3 region has the DNA TGTGCCAGCAGCTGGGCGGGGGCCCGGGATGAAAAACTGTTTTTT. This gives the protein CASSWAGARDEKLFF.

V and J are TRBV27 and TRBJ2-2; 7 bases agree with TRBD1. This CDR3 has 16 residues. Germline loops: CDR1 MNHEY, CDR2 SMNVEV (reference sequence). The V gene end was trimmed by 6 bases and the J gene end by 4 bases; junction bases not matched to a gene: 11. The CDR3 nucleotides are TGTGCCAGCAGAGCCTGGTCGCAGGGGGTCACCGGGGAGCTGTTTTTT. This sequence encodes CASRAWSQGVTGELFF.

The gene calls are TRBV13 and TRBJ1-2, with 8 positions matching TRBD1. The CDR3 is 12 amino acids. Trimming removed 7 bases from V and 6 bases from J; junction bases left unmatched: 4. CDR1 is PRHDT and CDR2 is FYEKMQ in the germline V gene (reference sequence). The CDR3 nucleotides are TGTGCCAGCACCAAGGACAGGGATGGCTACACCTTC. Translation: CASTKDRDGYTF.

CDR3 coding DNA: TGTGCCAGCAGCTTAGCGGGGACAGCCTATGGCTACACCTTC. Translated, it gives CASSLAGTAYGYTF. The chain uses TRBV7-9 and TRBJ1-2; TRBD1 aligns across 7 bases. V gave up 0 bases and J gave up 4 bases; unmatched junction bases: 2. CDR1 and CDR2 from the germline V gene are SEHNR and FQNEAQ (reference sequence). This CDR3 is 14 amino acids long.

The chain employs TRBV7-9 and TRBJ1-1, with 7 bases that match TRBD1. In germline, CDR1 is SEHNR, CDR2 FQNEAQ (reference sequence). CDR3 length equals 16 residues. J was trimmed by 6 bases and V by 5 bases; bases with no gene match: 15. The chain's CDR3 is CASSDPTGAKVSEAFF. In nucleotides, the CDR3 is TGTGCCAGCAGCGACCCAACAGGGGCCAAGGTCTCTGAAGCTTTCTTT.

The V gene is TRBV6-1, the J gene TRBJ2-2; tentative D call: TRBD2 (6 bases). The germline CDR1 and CDR2 sequences are MNHNS and SASEGT. The V and J ends lost 1 base and 0 bases respectively, with 9 bases between them. The CDR3 covers 16 residues. Written as DNA, the CDR3 is TGTGCCAGCAGTGAAGTGTGGGGGGCGAACACCGGGGAGCTGTTTTTT. Amino acid sequence: CASSEVWGANTGELFF.

The chain recombines TRBV5-1 with TRBJ2-1, with 7 bases matching TRBD1. Germline V gives CDR1 SGHRS, CDR2 YFSETQ. There are 13 residues in the CDR3. V was clipped by 5 bases and J by 9 bases; unmatched bases: 8. CDR3 nucleotides: TGCGCCAGCAGTTCGGGGACAGTTTTTGAGCAGTTCTTC. The encoded protein is CASSSGTVFEQFF.

The chain has TRBV30 and TRBJ2-5; D gene uncertain. Between the trimmed V and J ends, which lost 1 base and 5 bases, there was a span of 8 bases. This CDR3 region has 12 residues. CDR1 GTSNPN and CDR2 SVGIG come from the germline V gene (reference sequence). CDR3 protein: CAWSDVGETQYF. CDR3 nucleotide sequence: TGTGCCTGGAGTGACGTCGGGGAGACCCAGTACTTC.

The chain combines TRBV6-6 with TRBJ2-7, with a weak D call TRBD1 (6 bases). The CDR3 covers 15 residues. The V and J ends lost 2 bases and 2 bases respectively, with 13 bases between them. Germline V gene sequence: CDR1 MNHNY, CDR2 SVGAGI (reference sequence). The CDR3 protein is CASSYTPGQPYEQYF. CDR3 nucleotide sequence: TGTGCCAGCAGTTACACCCCCGGACAGCCCTACGAGCAGTACTTC.

The rearrangement uses TRBV3-1 (or the pseudogene TRBV3-2) and TRBJ2-4, with 12 bases fitting TRBD2. J gave up 2 bases and V 4 bases, and 3 bases lay outside the gene matches. Germline lookup yields CDR1 LGHDT and CDR2 YNNKEL (reference sequence). The CDR3 covers 16 residues. CDR3: CASSLLAGGTKNIQYF. The DNA for the CDR3 is TGTGCCAGCAGCCTCCTAGCGGGGGGGACCAAAAACATTCAGTACTTC.

V gene TRBV7-9 combines with J gene TRBJ1-5; 8 bases are shared with TRBD1. Germline CDR1 is SEHNR and CDR2 is FQNEAQ (reference sequence). CDR3 length equals 14 residues. J was trimmed by 4 bases and V by 5 bases; bases with no gene match: 4. The CDR3 here is CASSRGQENQPQHF. The CDR3 nucleotides are TGTGCCAGCAGCCGGGGACAGGAAAATCAGCCCCAGCATTTT.

The chain links TRBV7-9 to TRBJ1-2; no firm D call. The length of the CDR3 is 12 residues. CDR1 SEHNR and CDR2 FQNEAQ come from the germline V gene (reference sequence). The V end was cut by 1 base, the J end by 6 bases, with 6 bases between. The CDR3 reads CASSLEENGYTF. The CDR3 nucleotides read TGTGCCAGCAGCTTAGAGGAGAATGGCTACACCTTC.

V is TRBV6-2 or TRBV6-3 and J is TRBJ1-2; D is possibly TRBD1 (6 bases). CDR1 and CDR2 (germline): MNHEY, SVGEGT. The CDR3 runs 14 residues. Trimming removed 0 bases from V and 4 bases from J, with 9 bases in between. CDR3 sequence: CASSYSDSLYGYTF. The CDR3 DNA sequence: TGTGCCAGCAGTTACTCGGACAGCCTCTATGGCTACACCTTC.

CDR3 sequence: CASSPSQGYGYTF. CDR3 DNA: TGTGCCAGCAGTCCCTCACAGGGTTATGGCTACACCTTC. This chain joins TRBV28 and TRBJ1-2; perhaps TRBD1 as D (6 bases). CDR3 length equals 13 residues. Germline CDR1 MDHEN, CDR2 SYDVKM. The V end was cut by 5 bases, the J end by 5 bases, with 12 bases between.

The V gene is TRBV10-2, the J gene TRBJ2-7; TRBD2 is a possible D gene (5 bases). This CDR3 comprises 15 residues. CDR1 and CDR2 (germline): WSHSY, SAAADI. V was cut by 3 bases and J by 5 bases, with 17 bases left in between. In DNA, the CDR3 is TGCGCCAGCAGTGAAGCCAGCGGCCCAATTAACGAGCAGTACTTC. Protein product: CASSEASGPINEQYF.

The genes are TRBV30 and TRBJ1-1; possibly TRBD1 for D (5 bases). CDR3 length: 16 residues. Germline lookup yields CDR1 GTSNPN and CDR2 SVGIG (reference sequence). V lost 0 bases and J 0 bases, leaving 14 bases between the germline ends. CDR3 DNA: TGTGCCTGGAGTGTAGGGAGGGGCGCGGTGAACACTGAAGCTTTCTTT. This translates into CAWSVGRGAVNTEAFF.